This T cell receptor beta chain was sequenced for a study of Graves' ophthalmopathy and Graves' hyperthyroidism. This CDR3 comprises 14 residues. Trimming took off 5 bases at V and 5 bases at J, with 15 bases between the two ends. The germline gives CDR1 SGHAT, CDR2 FQNNGV. Overall study results and limits: The majority of expanded thyroid clonotypes above 0.001 frequency also occurred in blood.

To note about this clonotype: Its matching antigen is unknown.

Amplified TCR beta CDR3 regions were obtained using RNA transcripts as template. Second-round multiplex PCR came after first-round RT-PCR with HTBI primers. TCRdb re-called the multiplex PCR reads through MiXCR, storing one row per CDR3 protein. The table records over 650,000 distinct CDR3 sequences, roughly 39% of them present only once. The TCR comes from an adult man with Graves' ophthalmopathy. The sample taken for sequencing was peripheral blood. The chain is built from TRBV11-2 and TRBJ1-2; D not certain. CDR3 amino acids: CASSPFSAGYGYTF. CDR3 nucleotide sequence: TGTGCCAGCAGCCCATTCTCGGCGGGGTATGGCTACACCTTC.